This T cell receptor beta chain was profiled in a study of early T cells in non-severe SARS-CoV-2 infection. This CDR3 is 15 amino acids long. The V and J ends lost 4 bases and 0 bases respectively, with 12 bases between them. Looked up from germline, CDR1 is SGDLS and CDR2 is YYNGEE. This clonotype showed up many times. Using its own MiXCR run on the 5' RACE reads, TCRdb lists one record per CDR3 protein. The repertoire has roughly 45,000 distinct CDR3 sequences, about 12% of them found once; the top ten carry about 8.9%. The specimen was whole blood. The chain joins TRBV9 to TRBJ2-3; D is perhaps TRBD1 (5 bases). The sequence came from an adult who was a healthcare worker with PCR-confirmed SARS-CoV-2 infection or an uninfected control (not recorded which). The chain's CDR3 is CASSLGLISTDTQYF. The DNA of the CDR3 is TGTGCCAGCAGCTTGGGGCTCATCAGCACAGATACGCAGTATTTT.